A selection of T cell receptor beta chains follows, all from one sample in a study of T cell clonotyping in hematopoietic cell transplantation. Measured with immunoSEQ multiplex PCR; TCRdb has only the in-frame clones, and not every one. The sample has about 18,000 clones; around 88% are singletons. The sequenced sample was peripheral blood mononuclear cells, obtained before stem cell transplant. These receptors were collected from a man aged 50 or older with acute myeloid leukemia. Some clones in this sample may be carry-over from other donors' samples. CDR3s include the opening cysteine and the closing phenylalanine or tryptophan. D genes are given only for firm matches. Size values are once, few and many counts, or a class for expanded clones, and some rows have none.

size	J	D	V	DNA	CDR3
NA	TRBJ1-1	NA	TRBV5-1	TGCGCCAGCAGCCTTTTGACAGGGAACACTGAAGCTTTCTTT	CASSLLTGNTEAFF
NA	TRBJ1-1	NA	TRBV27	TGTGCCAGCAAGACAGGAACTTTGAACACTGAAGCTTTCTTT	CASKTGTLNTEAFF
few	TRBJ2-2	NA	TRBV10-3	TGTGCCATCAGCCGCCGGGACCAGAACACCGGGGAGCTGTTTTTT	CAISRRDQNTGELFF
NA	TRBJ2-1	NA	TRBV5-1	TGCGCCAGCAGCTTGGGGGTCGCAGATAACAATGAGCAGTTCTTC	CASSLGVADNNEQFF
NA	TRBJ1-5	NA	TRBV28	TGTGCCAGCAGTTTATTGGACATCTATAGCAATCAGCCCCAGCATTTT	CASSLLDIYSNQPQHF
NA	TRBJ2-2	TRBD2	TRBV7-8	TGTGCCAGCAGCCGTAGCGGGGGGGCCCGTACCGGGGAGCTGTTTTTT	CASSRSGGARTGELFF
NA	TRBJ1-2	TRBD1	TRBV7-9	TGTGCCAGCAGCTTGGGGGACAGCGCACAGGGCTACACCTTC	CASSLGDSAQGYTF
NA	TRBJ1-2	NA	TRBV5-1	TGCGCCAGCAGCTTGGCCCCGGACAGAGGCTACACCTTC	CASSLAPDRGYTF
NA	TRBJ1-2	TRBD1	TRBV5-4	TGTGCCAGCAGCGCCGGGACAGGAGGCCTCTATGGCTACACCTTC	CASSAGTGGLYGYTF
NA	TRBJ1-2	NA	TRBV7-9	TGTGCCAGCAGCTTAGTGGCCGGGCAGTTAATATCGAATGGCTACACCTTC	CASSLVAGQLISNGYTF
NA	TRBJ1-1	NA	TRBV18	TGTGCCAGCTCACCACCGAGCCGGGGGGGCACTGAAGCTTTCTTT	CASSPPSRGGTEAFF
NA	TRBJ2-2	NA	TRBV4-1	TGCGCCAGCAGCCAAGAAACCGGGGAGCTGTTTTTT	CASSQETGELFF
few	TRBJ1-3	NA	TRBV7-2	TGTGCCAGCATCATACGGGGCTCTGGAAACACCATATATTTT	CASIIRGSGNTIYF
NA	TRBJ2-5	NA	TRBV28	TGTGCCAGCAGTTTACCGGGCACGGAGACCCAGTACTTC	CASSLPGTETQYF
NA	TRBJ1-3	NA	TRBV4-1	TGCGCCAGCAGCCCCCGGGAGGGGGGGGAGGGAAACACCATATATTTT	CASSPREGGEGNTIYF
once	TRBJ2-1	TRBD1	TRBV5-1	TGCGCCAGCAGCTCCTACGACAGGGACTACAATGAGCAGTTCTTC	CASSSYDRDYNEQFF
NA	TRBJ1-1	TRBD1	TRBV7-2	TGTGCCAGCAGCTTCGCCGGGACAGGGAACACTGAAGCTTTCTTT	CASSFAGTGNTEAFF
NA	TRBJ1-2	NA	TRBV6-5	TGTGCCAGCAGTATCGGGGTTAACTATGGCTACACCTTC	CASSIGVNYGYTF
few	TRBJ2-2	NA	TRBV4-2	TGTGCCAGCAGCCAAGCCCAGGGAGGAGATTCCGGGGAGCTGTTTTTT	CASSQAQGGDSGELFF
NA	TRBJ2-7	TRBD1	TRBV5-8	TGTGCCAGCAGCCTCCGGGACAGGCGACACGAGCAGTACTTC	CASSLRDRRHEQYF
NA	TRBJ2-5	NA	TRBV10-3	TGTGCCATCAGTGCTGGGGGAGTACAAGAGACCCAGTACTTC	CAISAGGVQETQYF
NA	TRBJ2-1	NA	TRBV7-2	TGTGCCAGCAGCGCCCGAAACAGGGTACCGCGGGATGAGCAGTTCTTC	CASSARNRVPRDEQFF
NA	TRBJ2-7	NA	TRBV5-1	TGCGCCAGCAGCTATACACGGGAGCAGTACTTC	CASSYTREQYF
NA	TRBJ1-2	TRBD1	TRBV15	TGTGCCACCAGCAGGGCCCGGGACAGCGGTGGCTACACCTTC	CATSRARDSGGYTF
NA	TRBJ1-1	NA	TRBV30	TGTGCCTGGACCCTCTTGGGGGTAGCTTTCTTT	CAWTLLGVAFF
NA	TRBJ2-1	TRBD2	TRBV5-1	TGCGCCAGCAGCTTTGGGGTCGGGGGGACCTACAATGAGCAGTTCTTC	CASSFGVGGTYNEQFF
NA	TRBJ2-1	NA	TRBV7-2	TGTGCCAGCAGCTTAAGCCCTCGTTCTGCCGGTGAGCAGTTCTTC	CASSLSPRSAGEQFF
NA	TRBJ1-2	NA	TRBV9	TGTGCCAGCAGCCCCGGGGGCTCCCTGGGCTATGGCTACACCTTC	CASSPGGSLGYGYTF
NA	TRBJ2-7	NA	TRBV7-9	TGTGCCAGCAGCGACCAGGTTTACTACGAGCAGTACTTC	CASSDQVYYEQYF
NA	TRBJ1-6	NA	TRBV7-2	TGTGCCAGCAGCCCCCGCACGGGAGCAACGGATAATTCACCCCTCCACTTT	CASSPRTGATDNSPLHF
NA	TRBJ2-3	NA	TRBV9	TGTGCCAGCAGCGTAGGAAACGGGTTCAGCACAGATACGCAGTATTTT	CASSVGNGFSTDTQYF
NA	TRBJ1-1	NA	TRBV7-2	TGTGCCAGCAGCTTGGGGGGGCCCACTGAAGCTTTCTTT	CASSLGGPTEAFF
NA	TRBJ2-3	TRBD2	TRBV9	TGTGCCAGCAGCGTAGCCCGAGGACTAGCGGGGAGCACAGATACGCAGTATTTT	CASSVARGLAGSTDTQYF
NA	TRBJ2-7	TRBD1	TRBV10-1	TGCGCCAGCATGGGACAGGCTACCTACGAGCAGTACTTC	CASMGQATYEQYF
NA	TRBJ2-3	NA	TRBV12-5	TGTGCTAGTGGTTTGGGGCAGTCAGGGGATACGCAGTATTTT	CASGLGQSGDTQYF
NA	TRBJ1-4	NA	TRBV7-2	TGTGCCAGCAGCCGAGGGGGAACTAATGAAAAACTGTTTTTT	CASSRGGTNEKLFF
NA	TRBJ2-3	TRBD1	TRBV6-4	TGTGCCAGCAGGGCCAGGGACAGCCTGGCGGATCCGCAGTATTTT	CASRARDSLADPQYF
NA	TRBJ1-5	TRBD1	TRBV6-1	TGTGCCAGCAGTGTAGACAGGGGGGGCAATCAGCCCCAGCATTTT	CASSVDRGGNQPQHF
once	TRBJ2-7	NA	TRBV28	TGTGCCAGCAGTTTACCTGGCACCCTCGACGGGCAGTACTTC	CASSLPGTLDGQYF
NA	TRBJ2-7	TRBD1	TRBV18	TGTGCCAGCTCTCCCCGGGACAGGGGCAGCGAGCAGTACTTC	CASSPRDRGSEQYF
NA	TRBJ1-4	NA	TRBV6-5	TGTGCCAGCAGTGACTTCCAGGCTTTCGGGGGGAAACTGTTTTTT	CASSDFQAFGGKLFF
NA	TRBJ2-1	NA	TRBV4-3	TGCGCCAGCAGCCAAAGGGCTAGCTTCCCTGAGCAGTTCTTC	CASSQRASFPEQFF
once	TRBJ1-6	TRBD1	TRBV7-8	TGTGCCAGCAGCTCCCGGGACAGCTATAATTCACCCCTCCACTTT	CASSSRDSYNSPLHF
NA	TRBJ1-5	NA	TRBV19	TGTGCCACGGGGGGCAATCAGCCCCAGCATTTT	CATGGNQPQHF
NA	TRBJ1-4	NA	TRBV6-5	TGTGCCAGCAGTCAGACAGCAACTAATGAAAAACTGTTTTTT	CASSQTATNEKLFF
NA	TRBJ1-6	NA	TRBV6-5	TGTGCCAGCACTGTGACAGAGGGGTCGGGTCTCCACTTT	CASTVTEGSGLHF
NA	TRBJ1-4	TRBD1	TRBV28	TGTGCCAGCAGCTGGACAGGGTCAAATGAAAAACTGTTTTTT	CASSWTGSNEKLFF
NA	TRBJ2-1	NA	TRBV4-1	TGCGCCAGCAGCCAAGACCTCAGCCGGGGAGGCTCCTACAATGAGCAGTTCTTC	CASSQDLSRGGSYNEQFF
NA	TRBJ1-1	NA	TRBV5-4	TGCGCCAGCAGCCTCAATCCGGGATTGAACACTGAAGCTTTCTTT	CASSLNPGLNTEAFF
NA	TRBJ2-1	NA	TRBV7-2	TGTGCCAGCAGCGACTTAACGACACAAGTAAATGAGCAGTTCTTC	CASSDLTTQVNEQFF
few	TRBJ2-3	TRBD1	TRBV11-3	TGTGCCAGCAGTCCCCGGGACAGGGGAGGAGATACGCAGTATTTT	CASSPRDRGGDTQYF